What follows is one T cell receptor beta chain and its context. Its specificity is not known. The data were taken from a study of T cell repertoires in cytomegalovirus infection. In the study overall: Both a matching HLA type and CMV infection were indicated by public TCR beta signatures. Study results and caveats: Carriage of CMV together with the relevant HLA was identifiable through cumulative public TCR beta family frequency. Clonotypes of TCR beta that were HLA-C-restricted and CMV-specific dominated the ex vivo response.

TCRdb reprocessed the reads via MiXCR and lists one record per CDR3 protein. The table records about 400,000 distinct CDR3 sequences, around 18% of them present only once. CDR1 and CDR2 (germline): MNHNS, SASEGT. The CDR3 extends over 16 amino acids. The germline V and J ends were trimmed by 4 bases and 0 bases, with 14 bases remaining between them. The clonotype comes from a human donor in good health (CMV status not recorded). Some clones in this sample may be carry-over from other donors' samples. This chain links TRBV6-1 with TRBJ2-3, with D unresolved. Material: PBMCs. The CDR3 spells CASSGTMGSSTDTQYF. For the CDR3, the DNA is TGTGCCAGCAGTGGCACTATGGGCAGTAGCACAGATACGCAGTATTTT.